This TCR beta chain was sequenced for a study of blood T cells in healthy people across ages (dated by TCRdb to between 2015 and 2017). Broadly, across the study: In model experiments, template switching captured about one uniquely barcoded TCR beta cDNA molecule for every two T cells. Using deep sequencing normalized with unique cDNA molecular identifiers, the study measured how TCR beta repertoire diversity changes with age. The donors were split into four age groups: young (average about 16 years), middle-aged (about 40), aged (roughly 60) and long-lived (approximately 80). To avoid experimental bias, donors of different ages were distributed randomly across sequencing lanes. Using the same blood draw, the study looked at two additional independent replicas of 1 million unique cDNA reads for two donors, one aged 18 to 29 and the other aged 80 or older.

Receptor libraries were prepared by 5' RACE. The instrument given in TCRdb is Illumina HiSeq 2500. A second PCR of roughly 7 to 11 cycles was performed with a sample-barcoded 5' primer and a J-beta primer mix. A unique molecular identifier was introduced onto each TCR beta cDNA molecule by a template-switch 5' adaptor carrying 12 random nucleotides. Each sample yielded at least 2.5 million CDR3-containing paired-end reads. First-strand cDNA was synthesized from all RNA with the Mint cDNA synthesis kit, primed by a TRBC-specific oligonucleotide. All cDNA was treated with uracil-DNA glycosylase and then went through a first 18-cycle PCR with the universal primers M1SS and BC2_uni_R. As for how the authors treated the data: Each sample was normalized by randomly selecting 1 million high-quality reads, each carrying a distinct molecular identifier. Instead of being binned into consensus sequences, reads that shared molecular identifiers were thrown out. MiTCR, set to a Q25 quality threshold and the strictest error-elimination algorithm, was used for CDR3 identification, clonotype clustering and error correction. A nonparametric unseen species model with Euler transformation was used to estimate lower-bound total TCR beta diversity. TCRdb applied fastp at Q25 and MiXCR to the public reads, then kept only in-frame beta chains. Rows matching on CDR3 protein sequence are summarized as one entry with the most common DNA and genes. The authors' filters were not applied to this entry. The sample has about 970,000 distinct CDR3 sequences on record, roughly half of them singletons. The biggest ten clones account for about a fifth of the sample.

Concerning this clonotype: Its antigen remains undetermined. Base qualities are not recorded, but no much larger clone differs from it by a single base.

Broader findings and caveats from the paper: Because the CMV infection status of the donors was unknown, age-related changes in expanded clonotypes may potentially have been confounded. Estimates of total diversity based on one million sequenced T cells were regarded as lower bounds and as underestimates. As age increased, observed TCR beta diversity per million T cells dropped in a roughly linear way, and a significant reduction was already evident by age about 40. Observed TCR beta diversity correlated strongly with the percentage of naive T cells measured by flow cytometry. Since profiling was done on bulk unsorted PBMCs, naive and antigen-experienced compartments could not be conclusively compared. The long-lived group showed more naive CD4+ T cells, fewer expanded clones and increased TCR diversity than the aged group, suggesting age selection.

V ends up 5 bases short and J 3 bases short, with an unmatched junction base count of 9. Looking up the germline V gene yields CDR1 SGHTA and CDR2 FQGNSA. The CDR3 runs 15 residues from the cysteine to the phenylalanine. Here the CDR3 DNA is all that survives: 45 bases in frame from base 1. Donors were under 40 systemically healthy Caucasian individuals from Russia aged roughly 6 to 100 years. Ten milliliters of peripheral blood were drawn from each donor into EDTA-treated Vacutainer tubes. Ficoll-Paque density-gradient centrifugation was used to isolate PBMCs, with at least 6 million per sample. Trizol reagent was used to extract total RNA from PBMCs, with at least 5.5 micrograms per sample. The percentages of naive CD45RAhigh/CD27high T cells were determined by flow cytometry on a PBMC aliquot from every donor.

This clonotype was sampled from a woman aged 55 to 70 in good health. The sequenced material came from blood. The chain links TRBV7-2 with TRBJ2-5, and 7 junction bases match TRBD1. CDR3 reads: CASSPTGAVEETQYF. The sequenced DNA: TGTGCCAGCAGCCCCACAGGGGCCGTCGAAGAGACCCAGTACTTC.